This T cell receptor (beta chain) comes out of a study of T cell responses to AZD1222 COVID-19 vaccine. The CDR3 loop spans 15 amino acids. In germline, CDR1 is SEHNR, CDR2 FQNEAQ (reference sequence). Trimming at V came to 4 bases and at J to 0 bases, leaving 3 bases not matched to a gene. Findings and limits, study-wide: None of the repertoires were sampled until the peak T cell response had passed. The breadth and depth of Spike-specific TCRs increased once two AZD1222 doses had been given.

In regard to this clone: As yet, its antigen is unknown.

The repertoire was sequenced with immunoSEQ multiplex PCR; TCRdb's copy has only in-frame clones and lacks some. The top ten hold more than 5.5% of the sample, which has 150,000 to 180,000 clones, 80% to 90% seen once. The TCR sequence derives from an adult in good health. Sequencing was performed on peripheral blood, taken on day 0 of MenACWY control vaccination. The chain uses TRBV7-9 and TRBJ2-7; TRBD1 matches at 10 bases. CDR3 protein: CASSSWDRGSYEQYF. The CDR3 bases are TGTGCCAGCAGCTCGTGGGACAGGGGCTCCTACGAGCAGTACTTC.